The present T cell receptor (beta chain) was sequenced within a study of cytomegalovirus exposure and HLA in healthy donors. Study information: Around 89 million unique TCRs from HLA-typed donors made up an early data release.

PCR used 60 Vbeta primers and 13 Jbeta primers. The method was immunoSEQ multiplex PCR; TCRdb's version includes in-frame clones alone and lacks a portion of them. This sample has about 130,000 clones, with around two thirds found just once. Regarding the study as a whole: In terms of immune exposure information, only CMV serostatus was available.

Donors were ostensibly healthy at sampling, although undocumented immune exposures were probable. A word on this clone: The antigen is unknown.

The length of the CDR3 is 12 residues. Germline V gives CDR1 SGHAT, CDR2 FQDESV (reference sequence). Trimming removed 5 bases from V and 0 bases from J, with 5 bases in between. What was sequenced was PBMCs. The chain employs TRBV11-1 and TRBJ2-7; D not certain. This sequence was found in a man aged 18 to 30 in good health and CMV-seropositive. The CDR3 DNA is TGTGCCAGCAGCATTAGCTCCTACGAGCAGTACTTC. This codes for CASSISSYEQYF. The full variable domain, in which reference TRBV11-1 and TRBJ2-7 provide the parts outside the CDR3, is EAEVAQSPRYKITEKSQAVAFWCDPISGHATLYWYRQILGQGPELLVQFQDESVVDDSQLPKDRFSAERLKGVDSTLKIQPAELGDSAMYLCASSISSYEQYFGPGTRLTVT.